Below, 32 T cell receptor beta chains from the same sample are listed, as sequenced in a study of T cells in Graves' hyperthyroidism and ophthalmopathy. RNA transcripts yielded amplified TCR beta CDR3 regions. A first-round RT-PCR of the TCR CDR3 used the HTBI primer set. One entry per CDR3 protein, called by TCRdb with MiXCR from the multiplex PCR reads. The sample lists hundreds of thousands of distinct CDR3 sequences, roughly 20% occurring once. Sequenced material: blood. The receptors here all came from a man in his thirties or forties with Graves' ophthalmopathy.

This sequence joins TRBV19 and TRBJ1-5; TRBD1 matches 7 bases. J lost 0 bases, V lost 6 bases, and 8 bases had no gene match. Per the germline V gene, CDR1 is LNHDA and CDR2 is SQIVND (reference sequence). The CDR3 has 16 amino acids. CDR3 residues: CASRPPGQYSNQPQHF. Written as DNA, the CDR3 is TGTGCCAGTAGACCGCCGGGACAGTATAGCAATCAGCCCCAGCATTTT.

The chain employs TRBV20-1 and TRBJ2-7, with D possibly matching TRBD2 (7 bases). Germline V gives CDR1 DFQATT, CDR2 SNEGSKA (reference sequence). This CDR3 contains 12 residues. Trimming removed 2 bases at V and 7 bases at J, with 12 bases between. The CDR3 sequence is CSARRGAGEQYF. The CDR3 DNA is TGCAGTGCTAGACGGGGGGCGGGAGAGCAGTACTTC.

This clonotype was counted ten times or more. This sequence joins TRBV27 and TRBJ1-2, with a tentative D call TRBD1 (5 bases). Deletions cut 2 bases from V and 6 bases from J, with 16 bases between. The CDR3 sequence is 15 residues long. Germline assignment: CDR1 MNHEY and CDR2 SMNVEV (reference sequence). CDR3 coding DNA: TGTGCCAGCAGTTTAAACGGGGCCAGGGTGGATGGCTACACCTTC. This sequence encodes CASSLNGARVDGYTF.

Many counts were recorded for this clonotype. The V gene is TRBV30, the J gene TRBJ1-6; D unclear. CDR1 and CDR2 (germline): GTSNPN, SVGIG (reference sequence). The CDR3 covers 16 residues. The V end was cut by 6 bases, the J end by 0 bases, with 15 bases between. The DNA of the CDR3 is TGTGCCTGTCACCCCGAAGGGAGCTCCTATAATTCACCCCTCCACTTT. It translates to CACHPEGSSYNSPLHF. The whole variable domain, filled in from reference TRBV30 and TRBJ1-6, reads SQTIHQWPATLVQPVGSPLSLECTVEGTSNPNLYWYRQAAGRGLQLLFYSVGIGQISSEVPQNLSASRPQDRQFILSSKKLLLSDSGFYLCACHPEGSSYNSPLHFGNGTRLTVT.

The chain uses TRBV7-9 and TRBJ2-1; D is uncertain. The V and J ends lost 6 bases and 0 bases respectively, with 18 bases between them. Germline values: CDR1 SEHNR, CDR2 FQNEAQ (reference sequence). The CDR3 runs 17 residues. CDR3 bases: TGTGCCAGCAGTTACTCGAGTAGGCACCTCTCCTACAATGAGCAGTTCTTC. The encoded protein is CASSYSSRHLSYNEQFF.

To note about this clonotype: Given a much more abundant clone one base away, this may be a read error. V gene TRBV28 combines with J gene TRBJ2-1; TRBD2 matches 12 bases. Germline V gene lookup returns CDR1 MDHEN and CDR2 SYDVKM. The ends lost 1 base at V and 9 bases at J; junction bases unmatched: 7. The CDR3 spans 16 residues. CDR3: CASSLSLAGGVSEQFF. In DNA, the CDR3 is TGTGCCAGCAGTTTATCTCTAGCGGGAGGGGTCAGTGAGCAGTTCTTC.

This clonotype was detected many times. V is TRBV20-1 and J is TRBJ2-1; 10 bases map to TRBD1. The J segment lost 0 bases and the V segment lost 5 bases, leaving 1 base of the junction unmatched. The germline V gene encodes CDR1 DFQATT and CDR2 SNEGSKA (reference sequence). This CDR3 contains 14 residues. CDR3 sequence reads: CSARQGASYNEQFF. The CDR3 DNA follows: TGCAGTGCTCGACAGGGGGCCTCCTACAATGAGCAGTTCTTC.

For the CDR3, the DNA is TGCGCCAGCAGCTTGGTTAGCCAGGGCGGGGATACGCAGTATTTT. It specifies CASSLVSQGGDTQYF. The chain carries TRBV5-1 and TRBJ2-3; D is perhaps TRBD1 or TRBD2 (5 bases each). The length of the CDR3 is 15 residues. Trimming removed 0 bases from V and 6 bases from J, with 14 bases in between. Germline V gene lookup returns CDR1 SGHRS and CDR2 YFSETQ.

The V gene is TRBV27, the J gene TRBJ1-1, with D possibly being TRBD1 (5 bases). The CDR3 sequence is 14 residues long. Germline-derived CDR1 and CDR2 are MNHEY and SMNVEV (reference sequence). V shed 6 bases and J shed 7 bases, with 18 bases lying between them. The CDR3 nucleotides are TGTGCCAGCAGCCTAATGGGGGGAGCGGTTGAAGCTTTCTTT. Translated, it gives CASSLMGGAVEAFF.

This clonotype has just a few counts. CDR3 amino acids: CASSMGSAVDTQYF. CDR3 nucleotides: TGTGCCAGCAGCATGGGATCAGCGGTCGATACGCAGTATTTT. This chain connects TRBV9 to TRBJ2-3, with D possibly being TRBD2 (5 bases). In germline, CDR1 is SGDLS, CDR2 YYNGEE. Trimming removed 4 bases from V and 6 bases from J, with 15 bases in between. The CDR3 is 14 residues long.

This clonotype came up a few times. This chain joins TRBV7-9 and TRBJ2-3; the D is unclear. The CDR3 has 15 residues. With 0 bases removed from V and 0 bases from J, the gap between germline ends came to 7 bases. The germline V gene encodes CDR1 SEHNR and CDR2 FQNEAQ (reference sequence). Written as DNA, the CDR3 is TGTGCCAGCAGCTTAGCGCCGGATAGCACAGATACGCAGTATTTT. It specifies CASSLAPDSTDTQYF.

This clonotype was counted many times. The J gene is TRBJ2-7, the V gene TRBV20-1; tentatively, D is TRBD2 (5 bases). The germline V and J ends were trimmed by 4 bases and 6 bases, with 16 bases remaining between them. This CDR3 contains 13 residues. CDR1 is DFQATT and CDR2 is SNEGSKA in the germline V gene (reference sequence). The DNA of the CDR3 is TGCAGTGCTACCGACGGGCGGGTCTCCGAGCAGTACTTC. It specifies CSATDGRVSEQYF.

This clonotype was counted at least ten times. This chain joins TRBV10-3 and TRBJ1-5; D uncertain. Per the germline V gene, CDR1 is ENHRY and CDR2 is SYGVKD. V was cut by 7 bases and J by 7 bases, with 14 bases left in between. This CDR3 spans 13 amino acids. The CDR3 coding sequence is TGTGCCATCAACACGGGCCCGGGGCAGCCCCAGCATTTT. This translates into CAINTGPGQPQHF.

The chain employs TRBV27 and TRBJ1-6; TRBD1 agrees at 10 bases. The CDR3 has 16 residues. CDR1 and CDR2 from the germline V gene are MNHEY and SMNVEV (reference sequence). V lost 2 bases, J lost 10 bases, and 8 bases stayed unmatched. The CDR3 reads CASSLNRQGARSPLHF. In DNA, the CDR3 is TGTGCCAGCAGTTTAAATCGACAGGGGGCCCGATCACCCCTCCACTTT.

The chain links TRBV6-4 to TRBJ1-5; 10 bases are a match to TRBD1. J lost 3 bases, V lost 5 bases, and 4 bases had no gene match. The CDR3 is 15 amino acids. From germline, CDR1 is MRHNA and CDR2 SNTAGT. CDR3 residues: CASSRTGGNNQPQHF. The CDR3 nucleotides read TGTGCCAGCAGTAGGACAGGGGGAAACAATCAGCCCCAGCATTTT.

Comment on this clonotype: One end of the junction is discordant with germline, which a read error may explain. The chain links TRBV7-2 to TRBJ1-1; maybe TRBD1 (6 bases). The CDR3 has 15 amino acids. Germline V gene data show CDR1 as SGHTA and CDR2 as FQGNSA. The CDR3 is CASSLAGTQGTEAFF. The CDR3 nucleotides read TGTGCCAGCAGCCTAGCGGGTACTCAGGGGACTGAAGCTTTCTTT.

In this sample, this clonotype turned up many times. The chain is built from TRBV11-2 and TRBJ2-3; TRBD1 aligns across 7 bases. V gave up 0 bases and J gave up 4 bases; unmatched junction bases: 4. There are 15 residues in the CDR3. The germline CDR1 and CDR2 sequences are SGHAT and FQNNGV. In nucleotides, the CDR3 is TGTGCCAGCAGCTTAGATGGGACAGCGGCAGATACGCAGTATTTT. Translating gives CASSLDGTAADTQYF.

V is TRBV25-1 and J is TRBJ2-1, with 8 positions matching TRBD1. The DNA end is more similar to TRBJ2-7, so the J call may be wrong. Germline V gene lookup returns CDR1 MGHDK and CDR2 SYGVNS. This CDR3 comprises 11 residues. Here the CDR3 reads CASDRGNEQYF. In nucleotides, the CDR3 is TGTGCCAGCGACAGGGGCAATGAGCAGTACTTC.

The V gene is TRBV5-1, the J gene TRBJ1-4; TRBD1 matches at 7 bases. V shed 0 bases, J shed 7 bases, and the junction held 6 bases outside the gene matches. Germline V gene data show CDR1 as SGHRS and CDR2 as YFSETQ. The CDR3 contains 15 residues. CDR3 sequence: CASSLEGGMIEKLFF. For the CDR3, the DNA is TGCGCCAGCAGCTTGGAAGGGGGCATGATTGAAAAACTGTTTTTT. Full variable domain (remainder filled in from reference TRBV5-1 and TRBJ1-4): KAGVTQTPRYLIKTRGQQVTLSCSPISGHRSVSWYQQTPGQGLQFLFEYFSETQRNKGNFPGRFSGRQFSNSRSEMNVSTLELGDSALYLCASSLEGGMIEKLFFGSGTQLSVL.

In this sample, this clonotype turned up many times. The chain has TRBV28 and TRBJ1-1; TRBD1 agrees at 7 bases. Trimming at V came to 2 bases and at J to 7 bases, leaving 10 bases not matched to a gene. This CDR3 comprises 15 residues. Germline CDR1 MDHEN, CDR2 SYDVKM. CDR3 nucleotides: TGTGCCAGCAGTTTACCAACAGGGGTGGATGGTGAAGCTTTCTTT. Its protein is CASSLPTGVDGEAFF.

This clonotype was detected ten times or more. The chain couples TRBV28 to TRBJ1-5; D perhaps matches TRBD1 (6 bases). Trimming removed 4 bases from V and 6 bases from J, with 13 bases in between. The germline CDR1 and CDR2 sequences are MDHEN and SYDVKM. This CDR3 is 14 amino acids long. The CDR3 loop is CASSWGARGQPQHF. CDR3 nucleotides: TGTGCCAGCAGTTGGGGGGCGCGGGGTCAGCCCCAGCATTTT.

This clonotype was detected ten times or more. The rearrangement joins TRBV20-1 to TRBJ1-1; 7 nucleotides match TRBD1. Per germline, CDR1 DFQATT and CDR2 SNEGSKA (reference sequence). This CDR3 has 17 amino acids. The J segment lost 1 base and the V segment lost 0 bases, leaving 11 bases of the junction unmatched. This CDR3 reads CSARDRGRFSTNTEAFF. The CDR3 DNA follows: TGCAGTGCTAGAGACAGGGGGAGATTTTCAACGAACACTGAAGCTTTCTTT.

A few counts support this clonotype. The rearrangement joins TRBV10-3 to TRBJ2-7, with D tentatively TRBD1 (5 bases). The CDR3 contains 14 residues. Trimming left V 3 bases short and J 2 bases short, with 11 bases between. Germline values: CDR1 ENHRY, CDR2 SYGVKD. For the CDR3, the DNA is TGTGCCATCAGTGAAAGACAGAGTACCTACGAGCAGTACTTC. It codes for CAISERQSTYEQYF.

This clonotype was seen repeatedly, ten times or more. This rearrangement joins TRBV12-3 or TRBV12-4 to TRBJ2-5; 8 nucleotides agree with TRBD2. The V gene end was trimmed by 4 bases and the J gene end by 11 bases; junction bases not matched to a gene: 3. CDR3 size: 11 residues. CDR3 in amino acids: CASSSGLVQYF. In DNA, the CDR3 is TGTGCCAGCAGTTCGGGACTAGTACAGTACTTC.

A few counts support this clonotype. This chain links TRBV29-1 with TRBJ2-1; 8 bases are shared with TRBD1. J gave up 7 bases and V 6 bases, and 8 bases lay outside the gene matches. Germline V gene lookup returns CDR1 SQVTM and CDR2 ANQGSEA. There are 13 residues in the CDR3. CDR3 sequence (DNA): TGCAGCGTCCCATCCGACAGGGGTAATGAGCAGTTCTTC. Its protein is CSVPSDRGNEQFF.

The V gene is TRBV19, the J gene TRBJ1-5, with TRBD1 identical over 10 bases. CDR3 size: 16 residues. V gave up 4 bases and J gave up 1 base; unmatched junction bases: 4. CDR1 is LNHDA, CDR2 SQIVND, per germline (reference sequence). For the CDR3, the DNA is TGTGCCAGTAGTAGCCGGGACAGGGGAAGCAATCAGCCCCAGCATTTT. Its translation is CASSSRDRGSNQPQHF.

This clonotype appeared many times. The chain has TRBV7-2 and TRBJ1-2, with 8 nucleotides matching TRBD1. V dropped 2 bases and J dropped 6; count of bases not matched to a gene: 5. The CDR3 is 14 residues long. Germline V gene lookup returns CDR1 SGHTA and CDR2 FQGNSA. CDR3 region: CASSLNRGNDGYTF. The CDR3 DNA follows: TGTGCCAGCAGCTTAAACAGGGGGAATGATGGCTACACCTTC.

In regard to this clonotype: A much bigger clone sits one base away, suggesting this may be a read error. This rearrangement joins TRBV27 to TRBJ1-5; TRBD1 might be the D (5 bases). The CDR3 extends over 15 amino acids. Germline CDR1 is MNHEY and CDR2 is SMNVEV (reference sequence). The V end was cut by 4 bases, the J end by 7 bases, with 17 bases between. The DNA of the CDR3 is TGTGCCAGCAGTTCAAGACGGGGGAACAAACAGCCCCAGCATTTT. As protein: CASSSRRGNKQPQHF.

V gene TRBV6-2 or TRBV6-3 combines with J gene TRBJ2-1, with a tentative D call TRBD1 (6 bases). Germline V gene sequence: CDR1 MNHEY, CDR2 SVGEGT. The CDR3 extends over 16 amino acids. Trimming stripped 6 bases from V and 0 bases from J, with 15 bases between. CDR3 sequence reads: CASRGTGKSSYNEQFF. The CDR3 DNA sequence: TGTGCCAGCAGGGGCACAGGGAAGAGCTCCTACAATGAGCAGTTCTTC.

CDR3 in DNA: TGTGCCAGCGCGAGCAACTCCTACAATGAGCAGTTCTTC. Amino acids: CASASNSYNEQFF. The V and J genes are TRBV6-1 and TRBJ2-1, with D uncertain. Germline values: CDR1 MNHNS, CDR2 SASEGT. V was trimmed by 8 bases and J by 0 bases, leaving 8 bases between them. The CDR3 has 13 amino acids.

There are a few counts of this clonotype. The chain combines TRBV20-1 with TRBJ1-1; D remains unclear. Per germline, CDR1 DFQATT and CDR2 SNEGSKA (reference sequence). CDR3 size: 11 residues. The ends were cut back, 6 bases at V and 6 bases at J, with 11 bases in the middle. The CDR3 protein is CSAKREPEAFF. CDR3 in DNA: TGCAGTGCCAAAAGGGAACCTGAAGCTTTCTTT.

This clonotype was observed a handful of times. The chain joins TRBV6-1 to TRBJ1-2, with a weak D call TRBD1 (5 bases). The CDR3 runs 14 residues. The germline V gene has CDR1 MNHNS and CDR2 SASEGT. Trimming stripped 5 bases from V and 3 bases from J, with 13 bases between. This CDR3 reads CASSTPRGDYGYTF. The CDR3 DNA follows: TGTGCCAGCAGTACCCCCCGGGGCGACTATGGCTACACCTTC.